The TCR beta chain under discussion was sequenced for a study of radiotherapy plus CTLA-4 blockade in lung cancer (dated 2018 in TCRdb). The study in broad terms: Objective responses were observed in 18% of enrolled patients, and disease control was achieved in around 30%.

In the germline V gene, CDR1 corresponds to SGDLS and CDR2 to YYNGEE. The CDR3 starts with the cysteine, ends with the phenylalanine, and has 14 residues. The retained sequence is limited to the CDR3, 42 bases, with the frame set at the first base. The junction shows trimming of 5 bases on V and 0 bases on J, plus 11 bases between the germline ends. The study evaluated CTLA-4 blockade (ipilimumab) given together with focal radiation therapy in patients who had chemo-refractory metastatic non-small-cell lung cancer. The library came from the immunoSEQ multiplex PCR assay. TCRdb took this table from immuneACCESS and kept in-frame rearrangements with V and J called. Such tables lack part of the clones; where checked against another copy, unresolved V genes explain under half of the gap, and the rest is unexplained. This sample comprises around 70,000 clones, around 81% of them detected only once. The top ten clones comprise around 4% of the sample.

Remarks on this clone: Its antigen remains unidentified. No per-base quality is available; no much larger clone lies one base away.

Overall results and qualifications from the work: The strongest predictors of response were reported to be early dynamic shifts in blood T cell clones along with a rise in serum interferon-beta following radiation. After treatment with radiotherapy and ipilimumab, TCR clones that originated in tumors expanded in peripheral blood.

The sequence was collected from a human donor with non-small cell lung cancer who had a partial response to radiotherapy plus ipilimumab. The rearranged segments are TRBV9 and TRBJ1-1, with no confidently assigned D gene. The starting material was peripheral blood, obtained from a patient treated with radiotherapy plus ipilimumab. The CDR3 here reads CASSRVTMNTEAFF. The sequence in DNA is TGTGCCAGCAGTCGGGTTACAATGAACACTGAAGCTTTCTTT.